This T cell receptor (beta chain) stems from a study of blood T cell repertoires in COVID-19. About the research overall: The United States, Italy and Spain supplied acute and convalescent COVID-19 samples. PBMCs, B-cell-depleted T cells, or T cells were the source of the cDNA or gDNA that made up the material.

As processed by the authors: By means of reference gene primer amplification, nucleated cell counts were estimated. The assay was immunoSEQ multiplex PCR, and TCRdb's table has in-frame clones only and misses some. The V and J calls and clone size were taken over from that table, and D and trimming were inferred from the DNA. This table has 150,000 or so clones, about 89% appearing once. V shed 4 bases and J 5 bases; nucleotides not matched to a gene: 7. Germline V gene sequence: CDR1 LNHDA, CDR2 SQIVND (reference sequence). The CDR3 sequence is 14 residues long. This clone was seen only once. Sequenced material: peripheral blood. The sequence derives from a man older than 75 with acute or convalescent COVID-19. The V call is TRBV19, the J call TRBJ2-5; 7 positions agree with TRBD1. The CDR3 loop reads CASSRQGGFETQYF. CDR3 DNA sequence: TGTGCCAGTAGTAGACAGGGCGGTTTCGAGACCCAGTACTTC.